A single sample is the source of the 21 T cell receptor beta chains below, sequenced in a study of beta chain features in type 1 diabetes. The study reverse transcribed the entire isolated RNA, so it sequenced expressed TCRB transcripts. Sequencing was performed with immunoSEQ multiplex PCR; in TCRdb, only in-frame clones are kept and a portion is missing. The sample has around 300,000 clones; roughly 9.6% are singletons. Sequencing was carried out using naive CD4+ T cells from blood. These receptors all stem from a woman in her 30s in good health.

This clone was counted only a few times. Here the CDR3 DNA reads TGTGCCAGCAGCTCCACGCGACTTGGCAATGAGCAGTTCTTC. Its translation: CASSSTRLGNEQFF. The gene calls are TRBV7-3 and TRBJ2-1; D unclear. From germline, CDR1 is SGHTA and CDR2 FQGTGA. The CDR3 length is 14 residues. The V end lost 4 bases, the J end lost 6 bases, and 13 bases lay between the germline ends.

The CDR3 sequence is CASSTDSGNEQFF. CDR3 DNA sequence: TGTGCCAGCAGCACGGACTCAGGCAATGAGCAGTTCTTC. The chain has TRBV5-4 and TRBJ2-1; D is perhaps TRBD2 (5 bases). Germline-derived CDR1 and CDR2 are SGHNT and YYREEE (reference sequence). There are 13 residues in the CDR3. Trimming left V 4 bases short and J 6 bases short, with 11 bases between.

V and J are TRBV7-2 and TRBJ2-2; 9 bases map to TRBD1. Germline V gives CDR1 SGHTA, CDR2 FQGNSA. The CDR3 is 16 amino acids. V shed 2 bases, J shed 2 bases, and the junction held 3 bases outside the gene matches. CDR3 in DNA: TGTGCCAGCAGCTTACGGGACAGGGTAAACACCGGGGAGCTGTTTTTT. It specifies CASSLRDRVNTGELFF.

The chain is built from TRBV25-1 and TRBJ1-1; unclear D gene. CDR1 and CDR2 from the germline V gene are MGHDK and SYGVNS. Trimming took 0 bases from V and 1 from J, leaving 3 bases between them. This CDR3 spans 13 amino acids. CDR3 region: CASSEYKNTEAFF. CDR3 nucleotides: TGTGCCAGCAGTGAATATAAGAACACTGAAGCTTTCTTT.

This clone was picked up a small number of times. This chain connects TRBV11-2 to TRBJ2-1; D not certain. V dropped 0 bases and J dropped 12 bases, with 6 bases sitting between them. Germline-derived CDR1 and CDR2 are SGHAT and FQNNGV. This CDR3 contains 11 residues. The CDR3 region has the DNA TGTGCCAGCAGCTTAGATCAGTCGCAGTTCTTC. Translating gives CASSLDQSQFF. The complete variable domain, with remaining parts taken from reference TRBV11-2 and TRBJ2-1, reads EAGVAQSPRYKIIEKRQSVAFWCNPISGHATLYWYQQILGQGPKLLIQFQNNGVVDDSQLPKDRFSAERLKGVDSTLKIQPAKLEDSAVYLCASSLDQSQFFGPGTRLTVL.

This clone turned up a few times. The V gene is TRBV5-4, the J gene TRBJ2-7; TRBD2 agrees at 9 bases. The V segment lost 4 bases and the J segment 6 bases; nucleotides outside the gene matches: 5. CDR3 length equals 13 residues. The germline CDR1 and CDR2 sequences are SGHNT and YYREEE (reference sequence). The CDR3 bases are TGTGCCAGCAGCAGGGGACTAGCCCCCGAGCAGTACTTC. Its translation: CASSRGLAPEQYF.

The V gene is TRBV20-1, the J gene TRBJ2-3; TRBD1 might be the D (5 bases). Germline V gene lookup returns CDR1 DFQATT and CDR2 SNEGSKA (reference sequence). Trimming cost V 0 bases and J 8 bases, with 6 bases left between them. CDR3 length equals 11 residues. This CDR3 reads CSARDRGTQYF. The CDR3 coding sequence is TGCAGTGCTAGAGATAGGGGTACGCAGTATTTT.

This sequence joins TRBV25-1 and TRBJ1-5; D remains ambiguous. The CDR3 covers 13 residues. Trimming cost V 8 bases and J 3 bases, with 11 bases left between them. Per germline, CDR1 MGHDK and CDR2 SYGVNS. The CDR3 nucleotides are TGTGCCAGCTCCGCCTCACTCAATCAGCCCCAGCATTTT. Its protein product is CASSASLNQPQHF.

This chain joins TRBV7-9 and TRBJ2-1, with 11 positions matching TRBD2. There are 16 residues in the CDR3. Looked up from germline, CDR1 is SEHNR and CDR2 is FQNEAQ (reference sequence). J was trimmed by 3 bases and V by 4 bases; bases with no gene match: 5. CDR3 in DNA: TGTGCCAGCAGCTCACCTAGCGGGGGGTTCTACAATGAGCAGTTCTTC. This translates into CASSSPSGGFYNEQFF.

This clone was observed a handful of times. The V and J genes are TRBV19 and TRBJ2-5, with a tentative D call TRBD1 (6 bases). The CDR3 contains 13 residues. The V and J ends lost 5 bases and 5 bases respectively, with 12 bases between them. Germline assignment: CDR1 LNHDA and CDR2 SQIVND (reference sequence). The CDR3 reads CASSGDTQETQYF. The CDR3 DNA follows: TGTGCCAGTAGTGGGGACACCCAGGAGACCCAGTACTTC.

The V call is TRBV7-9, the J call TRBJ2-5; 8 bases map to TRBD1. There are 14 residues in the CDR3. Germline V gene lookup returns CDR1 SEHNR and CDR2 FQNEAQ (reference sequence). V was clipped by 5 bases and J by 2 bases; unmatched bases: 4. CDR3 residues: CASSTGTGQETQYF. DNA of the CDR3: TGTGCCAGCAGCACCGGGACAGGACAAGAGACCCAGTACTTC.

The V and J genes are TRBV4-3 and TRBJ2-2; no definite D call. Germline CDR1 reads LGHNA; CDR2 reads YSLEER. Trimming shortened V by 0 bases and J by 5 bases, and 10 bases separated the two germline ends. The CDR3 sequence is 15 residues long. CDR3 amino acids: CASSQDWQLTGELFF. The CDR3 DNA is TGCGCCAGCAGCCAAGATTGGCAATTAACCGGGGAGCTGTTTTTT.

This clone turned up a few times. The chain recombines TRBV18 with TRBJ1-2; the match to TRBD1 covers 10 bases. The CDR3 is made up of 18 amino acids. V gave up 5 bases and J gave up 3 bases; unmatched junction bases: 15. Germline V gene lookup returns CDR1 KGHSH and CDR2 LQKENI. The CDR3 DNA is TGTGCCAGCTCAACCCGGGACAGGGGTCTCGGTAGCGACTATGGCTACACCTTC. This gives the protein CASSTRDRGLGSDYGYTF.

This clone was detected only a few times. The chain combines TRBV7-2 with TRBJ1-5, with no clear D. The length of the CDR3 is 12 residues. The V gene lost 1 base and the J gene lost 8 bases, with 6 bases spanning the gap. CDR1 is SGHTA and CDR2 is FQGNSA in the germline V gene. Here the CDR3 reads CASSLVREPQHF. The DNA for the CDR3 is TGTGCCAGCAGCTTAGTCCGGGAGCCCCAGCATTTT.

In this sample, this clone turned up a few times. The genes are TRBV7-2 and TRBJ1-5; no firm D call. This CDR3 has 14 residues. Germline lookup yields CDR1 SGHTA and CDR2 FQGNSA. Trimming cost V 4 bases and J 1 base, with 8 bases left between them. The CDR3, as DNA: TGTGCCAGCAGCTCAGCGTTAAGCAATCAGCCCCAGCATTTT. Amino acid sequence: CASSSALSNQPQHF.

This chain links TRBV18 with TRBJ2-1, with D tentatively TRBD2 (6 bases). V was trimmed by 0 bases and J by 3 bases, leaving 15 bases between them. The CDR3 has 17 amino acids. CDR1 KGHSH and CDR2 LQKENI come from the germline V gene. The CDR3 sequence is CASSPPQSGVGYNEQFF. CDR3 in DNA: TGTGCCAGCTCACCACCGCAGTCGGGAGTAGGCTACAATGAGCAGTTCTTC.

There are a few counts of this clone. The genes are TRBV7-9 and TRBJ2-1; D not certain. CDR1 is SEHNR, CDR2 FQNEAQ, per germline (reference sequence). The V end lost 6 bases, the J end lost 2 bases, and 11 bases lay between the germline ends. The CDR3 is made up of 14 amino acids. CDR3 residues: CASRQQEPYNEQFF. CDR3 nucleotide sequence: TGTGCCAGCAGACAGCAGGAACCCTACAATGAGCAGTTCTTC.

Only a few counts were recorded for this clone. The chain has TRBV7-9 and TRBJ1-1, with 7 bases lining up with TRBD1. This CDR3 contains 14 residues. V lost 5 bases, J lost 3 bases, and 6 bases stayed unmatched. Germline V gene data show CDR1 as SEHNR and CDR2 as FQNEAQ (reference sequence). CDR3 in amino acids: CASSRGQTHTEAFF. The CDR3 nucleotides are TGTGCCAGCAGCAGGGGACAGACTCACACTGAAGCTTTCTTT.

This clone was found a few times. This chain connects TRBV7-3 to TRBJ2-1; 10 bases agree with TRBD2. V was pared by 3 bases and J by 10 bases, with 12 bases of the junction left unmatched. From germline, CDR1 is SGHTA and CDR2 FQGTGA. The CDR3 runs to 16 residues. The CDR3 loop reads CASSFLGSGRAGEQFF. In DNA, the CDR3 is TGTGCCAGCAGCTTCCTTGGGAGCGGGAGGGCCGGGGAGCAGTTCTTC.

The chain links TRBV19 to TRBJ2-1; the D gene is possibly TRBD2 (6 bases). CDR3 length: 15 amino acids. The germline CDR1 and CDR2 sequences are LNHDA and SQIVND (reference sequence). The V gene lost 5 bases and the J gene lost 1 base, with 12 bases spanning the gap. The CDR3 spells CASSERVLSYNEQFF. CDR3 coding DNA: TGTGCCAGTAGTGAGCGGGTCCTTTCCTACAATGAGCAGTTCTTC.

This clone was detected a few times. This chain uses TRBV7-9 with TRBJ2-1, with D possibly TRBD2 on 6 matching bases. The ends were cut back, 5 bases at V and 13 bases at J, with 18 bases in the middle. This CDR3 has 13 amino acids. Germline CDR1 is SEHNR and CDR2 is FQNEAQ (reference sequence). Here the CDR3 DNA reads TGTGCCAGCAGCCAAACCCCGGGGGATGGACAGTTCTTC. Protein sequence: CASSQTPGDGQFF.